What follows are 25 T cell receptor beta chains derived from one specimen sequenced in a study of cytomegalovirus exposure and HLA in healthy donors. The PCR contained 60 Vbeta and 13 Jbeta primers. Repertoires were generated with immunoSEQ multiplex PCR, while TCRdb's copy carries only in-frame clones and drops some. This table has under 300,000 clones, 70% to 90% appearing once. Specimen: PBMCs. The receptor set was obtained from a woman in her fifties or sixties in good health and CMV-seropositive.

Comments on this clone: Within the sample, other DNA sequences also encode this same CDR3. The chain recombines TRBV28 with TRBJ2-7, with D possibly being TRBD1 (6 bases). The CDR3 contains 13 residues. Deletions cut 5 bases from V and 3 bases from J, with 11 bases between. CDR1 is MDHEN, CDR2 SYDVKM, per germline. CDR3 sequence: CASSLGQNYEQYF. The CDR3 bases are TGTGCCAGCAGTCTCGGACAGAACTACGAGCAGTACTTC. The whole variable domain, filled in from reference TRBV28 and TRBJ2-7, reads DVKVTQSSRYLVKRTGEKVFLECVQDMDHENMFWYRQDPGLGLRLIYFSYDVKMKEKGDIPEGYSVSREKKERFSLILESASTNQTSMYLCASSLGQNYEQYFGPGTRLTVT.

The rearrangement uses TRBV27 and TRBJ2-1; D ambiguous. Germline V gene data show CDR1 as MNHEY and CDR2 as SMNVEV (reference sequence). This CDR3 is 12 amino acids long. V was cut by 5 bases and J by 6 bases, with 8 bases left in between. DNA for the CDR3: TGTGCCAGCAGTCCCCCCGGCAATGAGCAGTTCTTC. This translates into CASSPPGNEQFF.

About this clone: Other DNA sequences within the sample encode an identical CDR3. CDR3 nucleotide sequence: TGTGCCAGCAGTCTGACAGGGAACAATCAGCCCCAGCATTTT. Translated: CASSLTGNNQPQHF. This chain uses TRBV27 with TRBJ1-5, with 7 nucleotides matching TRBD1. This CDR3 region has 14 residues. Germline V CDR1 and CDR2: MNHEY, SMNVEV (reference sequence). The V gene end was trimmed by 5 bases and the J gene end by 3 bases; junction bases not matched to a gene: 4.

V usage is TRBV5-4 and J usage is TRBJ1-2, with 10 bases that match TRBD1. Germline lookup yields CDR1 SGHNT and CDR2 YYREEE (reference sequence). V lost 3 bases, J lost 3 bases, and 14 bases stayed unmatched. The CDR3 contains 18 residues. The CDR3 region has the DNA TGTGCCAGCAGCTCCAACACCCGGGACAGGGGTTTGTACTATGGCTACACCTTC. This translates into CASSSNTRDRGLYYGYTF.

The CDR3 region is CASSYSGTRVYNEQFF. For the CDR3, the DNA is TGTGCCAGCAGTTACTCTGGGACTAGAGTCTACAATGAGCAGTTCTTC. V is TRBV6-5 and J is TRBJ2-1; 8 bases match TRBD2. Losses at the gene ends were 0 bases for V and 3 bases for J; bases not matched to a gene: 4. This CDR3 is built from 16 residues. CDR1 is MNHEY, CDR2 SVGAGI, per germline.

This clone was observed a few times. The J gene is TRBJ2-6, the V gene TRBV19; TRBD2 aligns across 7 bases. This CDR3 comprises 17 residues. The J segment lost 5 bases and the V segment lost 4 bases, leaving 11 bases of the junction unmatched. Germline V lookup: CDR1 LNHDA, CDR2 SQIVND (reference sequence). The CDR3: CASSTKLQGGRANVLTF. The DNA for the CDR3 is TGTGCCAGTAGTACAAAACTTCAGGGAGGGAGGGCCAACGTCCTGACTTTC. Looking up the rest from reference TRBV19 and TRBJ2-6 gives the full variable domain: DGGITQSPKYLFRKEGQNVTLSCEQNLNHDAMYWYRQDPGQGLRLIYYSQIVNDFQKGDIAEGYSVSREKKESFPLTVTSAQKNPTAFYLCASSTKLQGGRANVLTFGAGSRLTVL.

The chain employs TRBV19 and TRBJ2-7; 8 bases fit TRBD2. The germline gives CDR1 LNHDA, CDR2 SQIVND (reference sequence). Losses at the gene ends were 5 bases for V and 0 bases for J; bases not matched to a gene: 6. The CDR3 is 15 amino acids. CDR3 in DNA: TGTGCCAGTAGTCTTGGACTAGCCCACTCCTACGAGCAGTACTTC. Translating gives CASSLGLAHSYEQYF.

The chain recombines TRBV10-3 with TRBJ1-2; the match to TRBD1 covers 7 bases. The CDR3 has 13 amino acids. CDR1 ENHRY and CDR2 SYGVKD come from the germline V gene. J was trimmed by 4 bases and V by 10 bases; bases with no gene match: 9. CDR3 nucleotides: TGTGCCAGCTCCCAAGACAGGGCCTATGGCTACACCTTC. Protein sequence: CASSQDRAYGYTF.

This clone has just a few counts. The chain links TRBV6-5 to TRBJ2-5; 8 nucleotides match TRBD1. The ends lost 6 bases at V and 6 bases at J; junction bases unmatched: 6. The CDR3 length is 13 residues. Per the germline V gene, CDR1 is MNHEY and CDR2 is SVGAGI. The CDR3 loop reads CASSKTGAKTQYF. CDR3 nucleotide sequence: TGTGCCAGCAGCAAGACAGGGGCAAAGACCCAGTACTTC.

The chain carries TRBV2 and TRBJ2-1, with D perhaps matching TRBD2 (7 bases). Deletions cut 6 bases from V and 5 bases from J, with 23 bases between. The CDR3 length is 17 residues. Germline V lookup: CDR1 SNHLY, CDR2 FYNNEI. The CDR3 spells CASSRRAQGGVHNEQFF. CDR3 DNA: TGTGCCAGCAGCCGCAGAGCACAGGGAGGGGTCCACAATGAGCAGTTCTTC.

The chain combines TRBV10-1 with TRBJ2-1; 7 nucleotides align to TRBD2. Germline lookup yields CDR1 WNHNN and CDR2 SYGVQD (reference sequence). This CDR3 contains 13 residues. The V gene end was trimmed by 3 bases and the J gene end by 6 bases; junction bases not matched to a gene: 2. The CDR3 nucleotides read TGCGCCAGCAGTGATACTAGCGCCAATGAGCAGTTCTTC. This sequence encodes CASSDTSANEQFF.

The genes are TRBV15 and TRBJ2-1; D might be TRBD1 (6 bases). The length of the CDR3 is 16 residues. Trimming cost V 0 bases and J 7 bases, with 16 bases left between them. Germline V lookup: CDR1 LNHNV, CDR2 YYDKDF (reference sequence). The CDR3 sequence: CATSRDYRTQGNEQFF. The DNA of the CDR3 is TGTGCCACCAGCAGAGATTATAGGACGCAGGGGAATGAGCAGTTCTTC.

V is TRBV7-9 and J is TRBJ2-7, with 11 bases identical to TRBD1. The CDR3 consists of 16 residues. Germline assignment: CDR1 SEHNR and CDR2 FQNEAQ (reference sequence). Losses at the gene ends were 5 bases for V and 2 bases for J; bases not matched to a gene: 8. The CDR3 nucleotides are TGTGCCAGCAGCGCTAGTCCGGGACAGGGGGCCTACGAGCAGTACTTC. It translates to CASSASPGQGAYEQYF. Full variable domain (remainder filled in from reference TRBV7-9 and TRBJ2-7): DTGVSQNPRHKITKRGQNVTFRCDPISEHNRLYWYRQTLGQGPEFLTYFQNEAQLEKSRLLSDRFSAERPKGSFSTLEIQRTEQGDSAMYLCASSASPGQGAYEQYFGPGTRLTVT.

A few counts support this clone. The rearrangement uses TRBV30 and TRBJ1-1, with D perhaps matching TRBD1 (5 bases). The V and J ends lost 8 bases and 0 bases respectively, with 13 bases between them. The CDR3 is 13 amino acids. Germline-derived CDR1 and CDR2 are GTSNPN and SVGIG (reference sequence). CDR3 residues: CARKGVMNTEAFF. Here the CDR3 DNA reads TGTGCCCGGAAAGGGGTCATGAACACTGAAGCTTTCTTT.

The gene calls are TRBV5-5 and TRBJ2-1; D is ambiguous. Germline CDR1 reads SGHKS; CDR2 reads YYEKEE (reference sequence). CDR3 length equals 15 residues. V was trimmed by 1 base and J by 0 bases, leaving 8 bases between them. CDR3 DNA: TGTGCCAGCAGCTTGATCGCGAGCTCCTACAATGAGCAGTTCTTC. Residues: CASSLIASSYNEQFF.

The chain carries TRBV4-2 and TRBJ1-5, with 9 positions matching TRBD1. Germline assignment: CDR1 LGHNA and CDR2 YNFKEQ. V was clipped by 4 bases and J by 2 bases; unmatched bases: 12. The CDR3 covers 18 residues. Here the CDR3 reads CASSLIPGQGKGNQPQHF. The CDR3 DNA sequence: TGTGCCAGCAGCCTAATACCGGGACAGGGTAAGGGCAATCAGCCCCAGCATTTT.

This clone was seen a few times. This chain joins TRBV19 and TRBJ2-1; D call uncertain. The CDR3 consists of 14 residues. Between the trimmed V and J ends, which lost 1 base and 8 bases, there was a span of 12 bases. Germline V CDR1 and CDR2: LNHDA, SQIVND (reference sequence). CDR3 residues: CASSIVGSGYEQFF. The CDR3 nucleotides are TGTGCCAGTAGTATAGTCGGGTCTGGGTATGAGCAGTTCTTC.

The chain couples TRBV27 to TRBJ1-4; TRBD1 matches at 8 bases. Losses at the gene ends were 7 bases for V and 0 bases for J; bases not matched to a gene: 4. Germline CDR1 MNHEY, CDR2 SMNVEV (reference sequence). The CDR3 loop spans 15 amino acids. Here the CDR3 reads CASKGQGATNEKLFF. The CDR3 DNA follows: TGTGCCAGCAAAGGACAGGGTGCAACTAATGAAAAACTGTTTTTT.

The J gene is TRBJ2-2, the V gene TRBV21-1; the table's D call of TRBD2 was not tested on the DNA. TRBV21-1 is designated a pseudogene. The CDR3 loop spans 13 amino acids. The CDR3 DNA reads TGTGCCAGCAGCAACCGGGACACCGGGGAGCTGTTTTTT. Translation gives CASSNRDTGELFF.

The chain has TRBV18 and TRBJ1-5; D may be TRBD1 (6 bases). Trimming cost V 5 bases and J 5 bases, with 10 bases left between them. The CDR3 contains 13 residues. Germline-derived CDR1 and CDR2 are KGHSH and LQKENI. Here the CDR3 reads CASSTGLDQPQHF. The CDR3 nucleotides are TGTGCCAGCTCAACAGGGTTGGATCAGCCCCAGCATTTT.

V usage is TRBV2 and J usage is TRBJ1-4; weak D call: TRBD1 (6 bases). Trimming took off 6 bases at V and 7 bases at J, with 18 bases between the two ends. The CDR3 loop spans 15 amino acids. CDR1 is SNHLY, CDR2 FYNNEI, per germline. In nucleotides, the CDR3 is TGTGCCAGCAGGTTAGGTAGGGGGAGAGGTGAAAAACTGTTTTTT. This encodes CASRLGRGRGEKLFF.

V and J are TRBV7-9 and TRBJ2-5, with TRBD1 matching over 7 bases. The CDR3 is made up of 14 amino acids. Germline V gene lookup returns CDR1 SEHNR and CDR2 FQNEAQ (reference sequence). The V and J ends lost 5 bases and 1 base, in that order; junction bases with no gene match: 4. CDR3 sequence: CASSPRQGQETQYF. CDR3 sequence (DNA): TGTGCCAGCAGCCCGAGACAGGGCCAAGAGACCCAGTACTTC.

As regards this clone: Other DNA sequences of this sample code for an identical CDR3. The chain has TRBV30 and TRBJ1-2; the match to TRBD1 covers 8 bases. Germline lookup yields CDR1 GTSNPN and CDR2 SVGIG (reference sequence). The V gene end was trimmed by 3 bases and the J gene end by 4 bases; junction bases not matched to a gene: 4. The CDR3 is 13 amino acids. The CDR3 is CAWRQGAGYGYTF. Here the CDR3 DNA reads TGTGCCTGGAGGCAGGGGGCGGGCTATGGCTACACCTTC.

This clone has a single count. This chain joins TRBV2 and TRBJ1-2, with a possible D match to TRBD1 (6 bases). This CDR3 region has 14 residues. Trimming took off 6 bases at V and 9 bases at J, with 20 bases between the two ends. Germline V CDR1 and CDR2: SNHLY, FYNNEI. CDR3 bases: TGTGCCAGCAGCCTCGGACAGCAAATGGGGAGCTACACCTTC. Amino acids: CASSLGQQMGSYTF.

The J gene is TRBJ2-3, the V gene TRBV29-1, with 9 bases aligning to TRBD1. CDR1 is SQVTM and CDR2 is ANQGSEA in the germline V gene. The CDR3 runs to 13 residues. In DNA, the CDR3 is TGCAGTTCGGGGGACAGGGTTACAGATACGCAGTATTTT. It translates to CSSGDRVTDTQYF.